A single T cell receptor beta chain is shown here with its context. This entry is derived from a study of shared clonotypes between healthy human individuals. Each PCR replicate from the sorted subsets contained about 180 ng DNA, which is some 31,000 T cell genomes. TCRdb's table, derived via immunoSEQ multiplex PCR, lists solely in-frame clones and lacks some. Of roughly 500,000 clones in the sample, 90% to 97% were seen once. The V gene end was trimmed by 7 bases and the J gene end by 4 bases; junction bases not matched to a gene: 8. Looked up from germline, CDR1 is MDHEN and CDR2 is SYDVKM. The CDR3 extends over 14 amino acids.

This TCR came from a woman aged 25 to 39 in good health. The sample comprised naive CD4+ T cells sorted from blood. Subset of the sample: CD45RA+ positively selected. V and J are TRBV28 and TRBJ1-1, with 8 bases lining up with TRBD1. CDR3 residues: CASIPGQVPTEAFF. CDR3 sequence (DNA): TGTGCCAGCATTCCGGGACAGGTCCCCACTGAAGCTTTCTTT.